This is a list of T cell receptor beta chains from one sample in a study of blood T cell repertoires in COVID-19. Produced via immunoSEQ multiplex PCR; TCRdb's table is partial and in-frame only. The sample has roughly 9,600 clones; 81% are singletons. Input material: peripheral blood. All receptors come from a man aged 60 to 75 with active COVID-19. Each CDR3 is given with its conserved first and last residue. D genes are given only for firm matches. Expanded clones get a size class; other rows say once, few or many, or leave the size out.

size	J	D	V	DNA	CDR3
once	TRBJ2-2	TRBD1	TRBV11-1	TGTGCCAGCAGCTTGGGACAGATGAACACCGGGGAGCTGTTTTTT	CASSLGQMNTGELFF
NA	TRBJ1-2	NA	TRBV28	TGTGCCAGCAGTTTAGGGCAGGGGAACTATGGCTACACCTTC	CASSLGQGNYGYTF
once	TRBJ2-4	NA	TRBV10-2	TGCGCCAGCAGTGAGTCGCAGGGAAGTGCGGCCAAAAACATTCAGTACTTC	CASSESQGSAAKNIQYF
NA	TRBJ2-1	NA	TRBV3-1/TRBV3-2	TGTGCCAGCAGCCTGGCTGGGGGCCGAATGGATGAGCAGTTCTTC	CASSLAGGRMDEQFF
NA	TRBJ1-5	TRBD1	TRBV6-6	TGTGCCAGCAGTCCATTTAAGGGACAGGGAACAGGTCAGCCCCAGCATTTT	CASSPFKGQGTGQPQHF
NA	TRBJ2-2	NA	TRBV10-3	TGTGCCATCAGCAGGGAAATTAACACCGGGGAGCTGTTTTTT	CAISREINTGELFF
NA	TRBJ2-2	NA	TRBV6-5	TGTGCCAGTAAACGTTTGGGGGGTAACACCGGGGAGCTGTTTTTT	CASKRLGGNTGELFF
medium-sized	TRBJ1-3	NA	TRBV9	TGTGCCAGCAGCGCCCTGGACTCTGCCTCTGGAAACACCATATATTTT	CASSALDSASGNTIYF
NA	TRBJ1-2	NA	TRBV4-2	TGTGCCAGCAGCCAAGAGAGCAATTCACTTGGCTACACCTTC	CASSQESNSLGYTF
NA	TRBJ1-6	NA	TRBV30	TGTGCCTGGAAAGGGGTTAATTCACCCCTCCACTTT	CAWKGVNSPLHF
NA	TRBJ2-7	TRBD1	TRBV18	TGTGCCAGCTCACTAGGGGACAGTGGAACCTACGAGCAGTACTTC	CASSLGDSGTYEQYF
once	TRBJ1-1	NA	TRBV30	TGTGCCTGGAGTGTTCTAGCCGGGGGGAACACTGAAGCTTTCTTT	CAWSVLAGGNTEAFF
NA	TRBJ2-1	TRBD2	TRBV5-1	TGCGCCAGCAGCTTCTCCGGGACTAGCTCCTACAATGAGCAGTTCTTC	CASSFSGTSSYNEQFF
NA	TRBJ2-1	NA	TRBV28	TGTGCCAGCAGTTTTGTTAGCAATGAGCAGTTCTTC	CASSFVSNEQFF
NA	TRBJ1-5	NA	TRBV5-4	TGTGCCAGCAGCTTCGAGCCAGATGACTGGCCCCAGCATTTT	CASSFEPDDWPQHF
NA	TRBJ2-5	TRBD1	TRBV11-3	TGTGCCAGCAGCCCTTCCGACAGGGAAGAGACCCAGTACTTC	CASSPSDREETQYF
NA	TRBJ2-7	TRBD1	TRBV2	TGTGCCAGCAGTGCGGGACAGGAGCTCTCCTACGAGCAGTACTTC	CASSAGQELSYEQYF
NA	TRBJ2-5	TRBD1	TRBV24-1	TGTGCCACCTCGGACAGGGGGCGAGAGACCCAGTACTTC	CATSDRGRETQYF
NA	TRBJ1-2	NA	TRBV25-1	TGTGCCAGCAGTGAATTGGGCAACCCCAACTATGGCTACACCTTC	CASSELGNPNYGYTF
NA	TRBJ2-1	TRBD2	TRBV6-2/TRBV6-3	TGTGCCAGCAGTTACTCCCCCCCTAGCGGGATTTACAATGAGCAGTTCTTC	CASSYSPPSGIYNEQFF
NA	TRBJ1-5	NA	TRBV2	TGTGCCAGCAGCCCCGGAGTCAATCAGCCCCAGCATTTT	CASSPGVNQPQHF
NA	TRBJ2-7	NA	TRBV3-1/TRBV3-2	TGTGCCAGCAGCCAGGGGGGACTTCGCTACGAGCAGTACTTC	CASSQGGLRYEQYF
few	TRBJ2-1	NA	TRBV2	TGTGCCAGCAGTTATGATCCACAGGGAACTGAGCAGTTCTTC	CASSYDPQGTEQFF
NA	TRBJ2-1	TRBD2	TRBV6-5	TGTGCCAGCAGTCAAACTAGCGGGCGGTTCCTGGAGCAGTTCTTC	CASSQTSGRFLEQFF
NA	TRBJ1-1	TRBD1	TRBV5-1	TGCGCCAGCAGCTTTGGGACAGGGCTTATGAACACTGAAGCTTTCTTT	CASSFGTGLMNTEAFF
NA	TRBJ2-5	TRBD2	TRBV6-1	TGTGCCAGCAGTGGTGGACTAGGAAGAAGTGGGGAGACCCAGTACTTC	CASSGGLGRSGETQYF
NA	TRBJ2-7	TRBD1	TRBV5-6	TGTGCCAGCAGCTATCAGGGGGTCAACGAGCAGTACTTC	CASSYQGVNEQYF
NA	TRBJ2-7	NA	TRBV7-2	TGTGCCAGCAGCTTAGGGGGGCCCTCCTACGAGCAGTACTTC	CASSLGGPSYEQYF
NA	TRBJ2-1	TRBD2	TRBV5-6	TGTGCCAGCAGCTTGTACCAGACTAGCGGGGGATACAATGAGCAGTTCTTC	CASSLYQTSGGYNEQFF
NA	TRBJ2-2	NA	TRBV11-1	TGTGCCAGCAGCTTTACGAGACAGGCCACCGGGGAGCTGTTTTTT	CASSFTRQATGELFF
once	TRBJ2-1	NA	TRBV21-1	TGTGCCAGCAGCAACAGGACAGGGAGTATTCCTCACAATGAGCAGTTCTTC	CASSNRTGSIPHNEQFF
NA	TRBJ1-2	NA	TRBV7-8	TGTGCCAGCAGCCCCAGGGGTTCTGGCTACACCTTC	CASSPRGSGYTF
NA	TRBJ2-3	NA	TRBV11-3	TGTGCCAGCAGCTTCCGGACAAATAGTGAGCAGTATTTT	CASSFRTNSEQYF
NA	TRBJ1-5	TRBD1	TRBV19	TGTGCCAGTAGCCCCCCAACTGGGACAGACAATCAGCCCCAGCATTTT	CASSPPTGTDNQPQHF
NA	TRBJ1-2	NA	TRBV9	TGTGCCAGCAGCGTATCAGGGGCCCATGGCTACACCTTC	CASSVSGAHGYTF
few	TRBJ1-4	TRBD1	TRBV4-3	TGCGCCAGCAGCCGCTTAGCGACAGGGCAAAATGAAAAACTGTTTTTT	CASSRLATGQNEKLFF
medium-sized	TRBJ2-2	NA	TRBV5-1	TGCGCCAGCAGCTTGAATAGCGCGAACACCGGGGAGCTGTTTTTT	CASSLNSANTGELFF
NA	TRBJ2-2	NA	TRBV28	TGTGCCAGCAGTTGGGGCAACGCGAACACCGGGGAGCTGTTTTTT	CASSWGNANTGELFF
NA	TRBJ2-1	TRBD2	TRBV6-6	TGTGCCAGCAGTTCAACTAGCGGGGGGGCTAATGAGCAGTTCTTC	CASSSTSGGANEQFF
NA	TRBJ2-3	NA	TRBV27	TGTGCCAGCAAGTCAGGGCTGAGCGCAGATACGCAGTATTTT	CASKSGLSADTQYF
NA	TRBJ1-6	TRBD1	TRBV18	TGTGCCAGCTCACCAGGGCCCAACAGGGGTTCACCCCTCCACTTT	CASSPGPNRGSPLHF
NA	TRBJ2-3	TRBD2	TRBV5-6	TGTGCCAGCAGCCGAAGGACTAGCGGGGCCCCCACAGATACGCAGTATTTT	CASSRRTSGAPTDTQYF
NA	TRBJ2-3	TRBD1	TRBV5-6	TGTGCCAGCAGCGGATACAGGGGGCGAGGCACAGATACGCAGTATTTT	CASSGYRGRGTDTQYF
NA	TRBJ2-7	TRBD1	TRBV7-9	TGTGCCAGCAGCTGGGACAGGGTATCCTACGAGCAGTACTTC	CASSWDRVSYEQYF
once	TRBJ2-3	NA	TRBV5-1	TGCGCCAGCAGCCAGGGGCAGGTCGTCTCAGATACGCAGTATTTT	CASSQGQVVSDTQYF
NA	TRBJ2-5	NA	TRBV15	TGTGCCACCAGCGACGGGAAGGACGGGATCGGGGAGACCCAGTACTTC	CATSDGKDGIGETQYF
NA	TRBJ2-7	NA	TRBV20-1	TGCAGTGCTAGTTTCCGATCCAGGGGGGTAGGCAACGAGCAGTACTTC	CSASFRSRGVGNEQYF
once	TRBJ2-2	NA	TRBV3-1/TRBV3-2	TGTGCCAGCAGCCAGCCGGACACCGGGGAGCTGTTTTTT	CASSQPDTGELFF